This entry features one T cell receptor beta chain sequence. TCRdb's table, derived via immunoSEQ multiplex PCR, lists solely in-frame clones and lacks some. There are some 170,000 clones in the sample; approximately 80% occur only once, and about 15% lies in the top ten. Germline V CDR1 and CDR2: DFQATT, SNEGSKA (reference sequence). The CDR3 length is 10 residues. V was trimmed by 0 bases and J by 7 bases, leaving 3 bases between them. This record comes from a study of blood T cell repertoires in COVID-19. The rearrangement joins TRBV20-1 to TRBJ1-2; D is uncertain. This TCR was recovered from a man aged 50 to 60 who had recovered from COVID-19. The sample was PBMCs or T cells enriched from blood (not recorded which). DNA for the CDR3: TGCAGTGCTAGAGATCTTGGCTACACCTTC. It encodes CSARDLGYTF.